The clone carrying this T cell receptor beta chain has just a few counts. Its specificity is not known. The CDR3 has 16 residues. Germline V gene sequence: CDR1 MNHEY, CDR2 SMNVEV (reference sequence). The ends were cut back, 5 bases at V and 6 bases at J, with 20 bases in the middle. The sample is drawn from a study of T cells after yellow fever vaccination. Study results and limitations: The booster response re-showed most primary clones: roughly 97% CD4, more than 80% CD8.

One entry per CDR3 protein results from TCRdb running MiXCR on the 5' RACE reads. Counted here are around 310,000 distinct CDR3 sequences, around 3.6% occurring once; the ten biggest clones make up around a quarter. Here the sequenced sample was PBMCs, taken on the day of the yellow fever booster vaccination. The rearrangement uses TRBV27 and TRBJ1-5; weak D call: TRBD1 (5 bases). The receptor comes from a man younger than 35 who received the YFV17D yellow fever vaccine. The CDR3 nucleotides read TGTGCCAGCAGTCGAGCCGGGGCCCTAGGTAGTCAGCCCCAGCATTTT. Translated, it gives CASSRAGALGSQPQHF.